Listed here are 9 T cell receptor beta chains from one sample, sequenced in a study of Ad26.COV2.S vaccination and SARS-CoV-2 variants. Only in-frame clones appear in the TCRdb table, and some are missing; sequencing was by immunoSEQ multiplex PCR. The table records 380,000 or so clones, roughly 85% of them present only once. The sample's treatment: some 20 received Ad26.COV2.S at low or high dose, single or two shots; about five received placebo; per-sample allocation not given. Collection of the samples took place on day 63 after the first injection of vaccine or placebo. Source: peripheral blood, taken in a trial of Ad26.COV2.S vaccine versus placebo. These receptors originate from a person aged 18-65 years who received the Ad26.COV2.S COVID-19 vaccine or a placebo.

The chain recombines TRBV11-3 with TRBJ2-2; no clear D gene. The germline CDR1 and CDR2 sequences are SGHNT and YENEEA. Trimming cost V 4 bases and J 6 bases, with 9 bases left between them. The CDR3 contains 13 residues. Written as DNA, the CDR3 is TGTGCCAGCAGCTCCGGTGGGTCCGGGGAGCTGTTTTTT. The encoded protein is CASSSGGSGELFF.

The chain recombines TRBV5-8 with TRBJ2-3, with TRBD2 matching 9 bases. The J segment lost 2 bases and the V segment lost 0 bases, leaving 1 base of the junction unmatched. This CDR3 region has 15 residues. The germline CDR1 and CDR2 sequences are SGHTS and YDEGEE. As DNA, the CDR3 is TGTGCCAGCAGCTTGGTAGCGGGGGACACAGATACGCAGTATTTT. This encodes CASSLVAGDTDTQYF.

CDR3 nucleotide sequence: TGTGCCAGCAGCCAAGACGTGGGACTAGCGGGAGAGACCCAGTACTTC. Protein sequence: CASSQDVGLAGETQYF. The chain links TRBV14 to TRBJ2-5; 12 bases align to TRBD2. J was trimmed by 4 bases and V by 0 bases; bases with no gene match: 3. The CDR3 contains 16 residues. Germline CDR1 is SGHDN and CDR2 is FVKESK.

This chain links TRBV5-5 with TRBJ2-1, with D possibly called TRBD1 or TRBD2 (6 bases each). V was pared by 4 bases and J by 12 bases, with 23 bases between. Germline V gene sequence: CDR1 SGHKS, CDR2 YYEKEE (reference sequence). The CDR3 sequence is 15 residues long. In DNA, the CDR3 is TGTGCCAGCAGCCGTCATACAGGGAGCGGAGGGGTGCAGTTCTTC. This sequence encodes CASSRHTGSGGVQFF.

The chain recombines TRBV6-4 with TRBJ1-5, with a possible D match to TRBD1 (5 bases). This CDR3 has 18 amino acids. V was trimmed by 2 bases and J by 5 bases, leaving 22 bases between them. The germline CDR1 and CDR2 sequences are MRHNA and SNTAGT. The CDR3 sequence is CASSDGAGALRPDQPQHF. CDR3 DNA sequence: TGTGCCAGCAGTGACGGGGCCGGGGCCCTAAGACCGGATCAGCCCCAGCATTTT.

The chain carries TRBV11-2 and TRBJ2-7, with 10 bases matching TRBD1. Trimming took 4 bases from V and 6 from J; bases not matched to a gene: 9. Germline CDR1 is SGHAT and CDR2 is FQNNGV. The CDR3 consists of 15 residues. CDR3 in DNA: TGTGCCAGCAGCTCATCCGGGACAGGGGTAGGCGAGCAGTACTTC. Translation gives CASSSSGTGVGEQYF.

The DNA of the CDR3 is TGTGCCAGCGGGTACAGTGGCGAGCAGTACTTC. Translated: CASGYSGEQYF. The chain recombines TRBV6-5 with TRBJ2-7; no firm D call. CDR1 and CDR2 from the germline V gene are MNHEY and SVGAGI. Trimming pared 8 bases from V and 6 bases from J, leaving 11 bases between. This CDR3 comprises 11 residues.

The chain employs TRBV6-2 or TRBV6-3 and TRBJ2-4; D ambiguous. This CDR3 comprises 13 residues. From germline, CDR1 is MNHEY and CDR2 SVGEGT. Trimming pared 5 bases from V and 9 bases from J, leaving 14 bases between. The CDR3 DNA reads TGTGCCAGCAGTCCCCTGTTCGACGGCATTCAGTACTTC. This encodes CASSPLFDGIQYF.

J is TRBJ2-3 and V is TRBV6-1, with TRBD2 matching 13 bases. This CDR3 spans 19 amino acids. CDR1 is MNHNS, CDR2 SASEGT, per germline. After removal of 1 base from V and 0 bases from J, the junction contained 7 bases not matched to a gene. CDR3 sequence reads: CASSEEYAGLAGSTDTQYF. The CDR3 bases are TGTGCCAGCAGTGAAGAGTACGCGGGACTAGCGGGGAGCACAGATACGCAGTATTTT.